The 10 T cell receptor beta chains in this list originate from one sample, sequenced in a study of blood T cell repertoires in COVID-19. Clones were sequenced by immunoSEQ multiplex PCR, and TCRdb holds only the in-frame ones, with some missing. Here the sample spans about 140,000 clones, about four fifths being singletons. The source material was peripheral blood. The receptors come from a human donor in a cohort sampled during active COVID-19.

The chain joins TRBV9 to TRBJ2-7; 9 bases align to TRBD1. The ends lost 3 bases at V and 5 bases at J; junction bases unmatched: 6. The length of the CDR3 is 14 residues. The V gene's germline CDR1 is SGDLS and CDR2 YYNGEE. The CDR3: CASSGGTGLNEQYF. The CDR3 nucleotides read TGTGCCAGCAGCGGGGGGACAGGGCTGAACGAGCAGTACTTC. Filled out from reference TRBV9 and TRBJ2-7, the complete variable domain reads DSGVTQTPKHLITATGQRVTLRCSPRSGDLSVYWYQQSLDQGLQFLIQYYNGEERAKGNILERFSAQQFPDLHSELNLSSLELGDSALYFCASSGGTGLNEQYFGPGTRLTVT.

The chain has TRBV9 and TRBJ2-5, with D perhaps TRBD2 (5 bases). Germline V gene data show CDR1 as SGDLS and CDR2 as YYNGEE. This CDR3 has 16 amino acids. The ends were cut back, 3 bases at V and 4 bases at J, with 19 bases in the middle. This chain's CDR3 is CASSERADSWGETQYF. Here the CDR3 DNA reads TGTGCCAGCAGCGAAAGAGCGGACTCGTGGGGAGAGACCCAGTACTTC.

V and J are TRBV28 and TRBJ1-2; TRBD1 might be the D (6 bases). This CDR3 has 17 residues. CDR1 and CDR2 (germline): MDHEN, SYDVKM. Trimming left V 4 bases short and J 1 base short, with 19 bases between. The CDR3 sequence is CASSSPGLGGDNYGYTF. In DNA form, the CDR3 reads TGTGCCAGCAGTTCTCCGGGACTAGGGGGGGATAACTATGGCTACACCTTC.

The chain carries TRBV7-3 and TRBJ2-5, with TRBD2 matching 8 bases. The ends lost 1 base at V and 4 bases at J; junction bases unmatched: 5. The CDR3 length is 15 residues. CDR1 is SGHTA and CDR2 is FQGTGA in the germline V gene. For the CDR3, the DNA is TGTGCCAGCAGCTTAAGCGGCCTAGCGGGAGAGACCCAGTACTTC. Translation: CASSLSGLAGETQYF.

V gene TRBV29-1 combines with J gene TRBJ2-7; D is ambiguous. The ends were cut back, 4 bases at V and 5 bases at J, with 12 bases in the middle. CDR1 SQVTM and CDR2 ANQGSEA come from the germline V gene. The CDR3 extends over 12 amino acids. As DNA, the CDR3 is TGCAGCGTTGCGCGTGGTCACGACGAGCAGTACTTC. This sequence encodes CSVARGHDEQYF.

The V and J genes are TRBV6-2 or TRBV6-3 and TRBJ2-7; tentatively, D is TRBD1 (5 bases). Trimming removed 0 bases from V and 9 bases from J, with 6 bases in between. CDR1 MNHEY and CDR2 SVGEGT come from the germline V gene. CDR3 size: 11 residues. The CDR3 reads CASSYSQGQYF. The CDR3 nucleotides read TGTGCCAGCAGTTACTCCCAGGGGCAGTACTTC.

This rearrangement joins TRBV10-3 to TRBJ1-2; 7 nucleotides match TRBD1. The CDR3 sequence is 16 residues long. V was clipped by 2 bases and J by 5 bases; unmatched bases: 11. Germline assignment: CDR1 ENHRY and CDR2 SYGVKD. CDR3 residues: CAISEPSGGRGYGYTF. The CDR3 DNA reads TGTGCCATCAGTGAGCCCTCGGGTGGCAGGGGGTATGGCTACACCTTC.

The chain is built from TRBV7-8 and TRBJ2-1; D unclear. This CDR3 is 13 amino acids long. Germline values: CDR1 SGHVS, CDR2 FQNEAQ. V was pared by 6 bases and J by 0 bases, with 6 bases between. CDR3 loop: CASRSNSYNEQFF. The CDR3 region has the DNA TGTGCCAGCAGGAGTAACTCCTACAATGAGCAGTTCTTC.

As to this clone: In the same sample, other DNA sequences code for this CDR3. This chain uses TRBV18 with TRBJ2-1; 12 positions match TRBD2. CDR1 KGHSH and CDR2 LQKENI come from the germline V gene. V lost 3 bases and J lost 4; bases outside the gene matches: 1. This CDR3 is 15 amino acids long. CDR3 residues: CASSPLAGGYNEQFF. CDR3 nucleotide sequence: TGTGCCAGCTCACCTCTAGCGGGAGGGTACAATGAGCAGTTCTTC.

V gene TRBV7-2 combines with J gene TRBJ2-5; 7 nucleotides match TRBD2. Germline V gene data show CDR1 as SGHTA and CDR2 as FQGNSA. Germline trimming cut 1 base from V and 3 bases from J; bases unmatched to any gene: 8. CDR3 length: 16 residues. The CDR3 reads CASSLGPLAYKETQYF. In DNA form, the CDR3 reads TGTGCCAGCAGCTTAGGTCCACTAGCGTACAAAGAGACCCAGTACTTC.